These 23 T cell receptor beta chains share one sample of origin, sequenced in a study of human T cells and chemical hapten exposure (dated by TCRdb to 2020 to 2023). Library preparation used RACE. Sequencing was carried out with a NextSeq 500. In TCRdb, the public reads were trimmed at Q25 with fastp and aligned with MiXCR, with productive beta chains retained. Rows are unified per CDR3 protein, each entry keeping the most common DNA and genes. Counted in this sample were roughly 160,000 distinct CDR3 sequences; around 15% of them appeared once. About 1.7% of the sample is taken by the ten largest. The time point label of this sample denotes: patch test 1, 2 weeks after DPC sensitization. What the treatment or condition label conveys for this sample: therapeutic diphenylcyclopropenone sensitization with weekly scalp DPC. The sequences come from whole blood, collected in connection with sensitization to the hapten diphenylcyclopropenone (DPC). These receptor sequences come from a woman aged 25 to 45 with alopecia areata. Some clones in this sample may be carry-over from other donors' samples.

This clonotype was detected once. V usage is TRBV28 and J usage is TRBJ2-7; 9 bases agree with TRBD2. Trimming removed 5 bases from V and 4 bases from J; junction bases left unmatched: 6. CDR1 MDHEN and CDR2 SYDVKM come from the germline V gene. CDR3 length equals 14 residues. In nucleotides, the CDR3 is TGTGCCAGCAGTCCCCGGACTAGCGTTTACGAGCAGTACTTC. Residues: CASSPRTSVYEQYF.

The chain recombines TRBV3-1 with TRBJ2-1; weak D call: TRBD2 (6 bases). V lost 6 bases to trimming and J lost 0 bases, with 12 bases between them. The CDR3 has 15 amino acids. Germline-derived CDR1 and CDR2 are LGHDT and YNNKEL (reference sequence). The CDR3 region has the DNA TGTGCCAGCAGTTCTAGCGCCAGCTCCTACAATGAGCAGTTCTTC. Translation: CASSSSASSYNEQFF.

This clonotype was counted at least ten times. V is TRBV6-2 or TRBV6-3 and J is TRBJ2-6; TRBD2 might be the D (6 bases). The V gene's germline CDR1 is MNHEY and CDR2 SVGEGT. CDR3 length equals 16 residues. Trimming pared 2 bases from V and 0 bases from J, leaving 8 bases between. CDR3 sequence (DNA): TGTGCCAGCAGTTACGCCGGGGGCTCTGGGGCCAACGTCCTGACTTTC. Translated, it gives CASSYAGGSGANVLTF.

This clonotype has a count of ten or more. The chain links TRBV9 to TRBJ2-2; D unresolved. Looked up from germline, CDR1 is SGDLS and CDR2 is YYNGEE. This CDR3 has 13 residues. V was shortened by 1 base and J by 8 bases, with 9 bases between the two germline ends. CDR3 residues: CASSVNPTGELFF. The CDR3 DNA sequence: TGTGCCAGCAGCGTAAACCCCACTGGGGAGCTGTTTTTT.

V and J are TRBV24-1 and TRBJ2-2; D remains ambiguous. The CDR3 length is 13 residues. Germline CDR1 is KGHDR and CDR2 is SFDVKD. Trimming pared 4 bases from V and 6 bases from J, leaving 8 bases between. CDR3 in amino acids: CATSETGAGELFF. The DNA of the CDR3 is TGTGCCACCAGTGAGACCGGTGCCGGGGAGCTGTTTTTT.

There are a few counts of this clonotype. V usage is TRBV12-3 or TRBV12-4 and J usage is TRBJ2-3, with D possibly being TRBD2 (5 bases). V lost 6 bases and J 4 bases, leaving 11 bases between the germline ends. CDR3 length: 13 residues. The CDR3 protein is CASRLLGADTQYF. The CDR3 bases are TGTGCCAGCAGATTACTAGGCGCAGATACGCAGTATTTT.

This clonotype was counted many times. V is TRBV12-5 and J is TRBJ1-5, with 7 positions matching TRBD1. The CDR3 has 14 amino acids. Trimming cost V 4 bases and J 7 bases; bases outside gene matches: 7. Germline-derived CDR1 and CDR2 are LGHNT and FRNRAP. The CDR3 here is CASGWGQSGQPQHF. The CDR3 bases are TGTGCTAGTGGTTGGGGACAGTCGGGGCAGCCCCAGCATTTT. The whole variable domain, filled in from reference TRBV12-5 and TRBJ1-5, reads DARVTQTPRHKVTEMGQEVTMRCQPILGHNTVFWYRQTMMQGLELLAYFRNRAPLDDSGMPKDRFSAEMPDATLATLKIQPSEPRDSAVYFCASGWGQSGQPQHFGDGTRLSIL.

The V and J genes are TRBV29-1 and TRBJ2-5; the D is unclear. Trimming took off 6 bases at V and 5 bases at J, with 16 bases between the two ends. Germline values: CDR1 SQVTM, CDR2 ANQGSEA. This CDR3 region has 13 residues. This chain's CDR3 is CSVLDPLVETQYF. The CDR3 bases are TGCAGCGTCCTAGATCCCCTTGTGGAGACCCAGTACTTC.

As concerns this clonotype: This CDR3 fails to terminate in the conserved phenylalanine or tryptophan, so it likely reflects a read error. The rearrangement links TRBV7-9 to TRBJ1-4, with D possibly being TRBD1 (5 bases). The CDR3 sequence is 14 residues long. V was clipped by 2 bases and J by 7 bases, with 11 bases between them. CDR1 SEHNR and CDR2 FQNEAQ come from the germline V gene (reference sequence). As DNA, the CDR3 is TGTGCCAGCAGCTTAACTGGGGGAGCTGAAAAACTGTTTTAT. Amino acid sequence: CASSLTGGAEKLFY.

This clonotype was counted between two and nine times. In DNA, the CDR3 is TGTGCCAGCAGTGACCCCGGCCGGGTCACTGAAGCTTTCTTT. Encoded protein: CASSDPGRVTEAFF. V gene TRBV6-1 combines with J gene TRBJ1-1; D remains unclear. V lost 3 bases and J 4 bases, leaving 12 bases between the germline ends. Germline V gene lookup returns CDR1 MNHNS and CDR2 SASEGT. The CDR3 is 14 amino acids.

This clonotype has just a few counts. Here the CDR3 DNA reads TGTGCCAGCAGCTTAGTTAGCGGGAGGCCCGAAGAGACCCAGTACTTC. Encoded protein: CASSLVSGRPEETQYF. This chain connects TRBV5-4 to TRBJ2-5, with 10 bases that match TRBD2. In germline, CDR1 is SGHNT, CDR2 YYREEE (reference sequence). This CDR3 spans 16 amino acids. V was pared by 2 bases and J by 3 bases, with 7 bases of the junction left unmatched.

This rearrangement joins TRBV28 to TRBJ2-7; no clear D gene. V lost 6 bases to trimming and J lost 4 bases, with 13 bases between them. CDR3 length: 13 residues. CDR1 is MDHEN and CDR2 is SYDVKM in the germline V gene. CDR3 residues: CASSPSVGYEQYF. For the CDR3, the DNA is TGTGCCAGCAGCCCAAGTGTAGGGTACGAGCAGTACTTC.

This clonotype was detected only a few times. The V and J genes are TRBV23-1 and TRBJ2-3, with 11 bases that match TRBD1. TRBV23-1 counts as an open reading frame of uncertain function. V shed 0 bases and J 1 base; nucleotides not matched to a gene: 24. CDR3 length: 24 residues. DNA of the CDR3: TGCGCCAGCAGTCAATCTGCGGACAGGGGGCTAGAGGTGCAGGAGAGACGCGGCACAGATACGCAGTATTTT. Protein: CASSQSADRGLEVQERRGTDTQYF.

This clonotype was recorded once. The chain joins TRBV7-2 to TRBJ2-6; TRBD2 is a possible D gene (6 bases). The CDR3 is 14 residues long. Germline CDR1 SGHTA, CDR2 FQGNSA. With 8 bases removed from V and 0 bases from J, the gap between germline ends came to 8 bases. This CDR3 is CASGGNSGANVLTF. The CDR3 DNA reads as TGTGCCAGCGGCGGGAACTCTGGGGCCAACGTCCTGACTTTC.

This clonotype was detected ten times or more. The CDR3 reads CASSQERAGGNTDTQYF. Written as DNA, the CDR3 is TGCGCCAGCAGCCAAGAACGGGCGGGGGGTAACACAGATACGCAGTATTTT. The chain has TRBV4-1 and TRBJ2-3; 8 positions agree with TRBD2. The CDR3 has 17 amino acids. Germline assignment: CDR1 MGHRA and CDR2 YSYEKL. The ends lost 0 bases at V and 2 bases at J; junction bases unmatched: 7.

The CDR3 DNA follows: TGTGCCATCAGGATGGGACAGGACCAAGAGACCCAGTACTTC. This sequence encodes CAIRMGQDQETQYF. The chain has TRBV10-3 and TRBJ2-5; 8 bases line up with TRBD1. V was clipped by 6 bases and J by 0 bases; unmatched bases: 3. The CDR3 is made up of 14 amino acids. CDR1 ENHRY and CDR2 SYGVKD come from the germline V gene.

This chain links TRBV30 with TRBJ2-3; D possibly corresponds to TRBD1 (5 bases). The CDR3 spans 12 residues. The germline CDR1 and CDR2 sequences are GTSNPN and SVGIG (reference sequence). CDR3 sequence: CAGRAQADTQYF. CDR3 nucleotides: TGTGCGGGCAGGGCGCAAGCAGATACGCAGTATTTT.

The V gene is TRBV6-1, the J gene TRBJ1-5; D uncertain. The CDR3 has 16 residues. Trimming pared 1 base from V and 1 base from J, leaving 11 bases between. Germline-derived CDR1 and CDR2 are MNHNS and SASEGT. This CDR3 reads CASSEVSIRSNQPQHF. The DNA for the CDR3 is TGTGCCAGCAGTGAAGTTAGTATAAGGAGCAATCAGCCCCAGCATTTT.

The table lists this clonotype with many counts. V usage is TRBV2 and J usage is TRBJ2-7; 8 nucleotides agree with TRBD2. The ends lost 6 bases at V and 10 bases at J; junction bases unmatched: 2. The CDR3 loop spans 10 amino acids. Germline loops: CDR1 SNHLY, CDR2 FYNNEI. The CDR3 region is CASRGLDQYF. The DNA for the CDR3 is TGTGCCAGCAGGGGACTAGATCAGTACTTC.

In its sample, this clonotype was seen a few times. In nucleotides, the CDR3 is TGTGCCAGCACCCTCATGGGGGTTTACAATGAGCAGTTCTTC. Its protein is CASTLMGVYNEQFF. The chain uses TRBV28 and TRBJ2-1, with D tentatively TRBD1 or TRBD2 (5 bases each). Germline V gives CDR1 MDHEN, CDR2 SYDVKM. V dropped 7 bases and J dropped 4 bases, with 14 bases sitting between them. The CDR3 consists of 14 residues.

The chain has TRBV6-1 and TRBJ2-7; D perhaps matches TRBD2 (6 bases). The CDR3 has 16 amino acids. Looked up from germline, CDR1 is MNHNS and CDR2 is SASEGT. Trimming stripped 6 bases from V and 2 bases from J, with 20 bases between. The DNA of the CDR3 is TGTGCCAGCAGGCCCTGGATGGGAGGTGCCCCCTACGAGCAGTACTTC. Encoded protein: CASRPWMGGAPYEQYF.

The V call is TRBV3-1, the J call TRBJ1-1, with D possibly being TRBD1 (6 bases). The CDR3 has 13 residues. Trimming stripped 7 bases from V and 2 bases from J, with 11 bases between. Germline values: CDR1 LGHDT, CDR2 YNNKEL (reference sequence). The CDR3 DNA sequence: TGTGCCAGCACCCACAGGGACAACACTGAAGCTTTCTTT. Its protein is CASTHRDNTEAFF.

The genes are TRBV10-2 and TRBJ1-3; no clear D gene. The germline V gene encodes CDR1 WSHSY and CDR2 SAAADI. This CDR3 spans 12 amino acids. V was shortened by 3 bases and J by 9 bases, with 9 bases between the two germline ends. CDR3 bases: TGCGCCAGCAGTGAAGCGGGCATCACCATATATTTT. It encodes CASSEAGITIYF.